The 12 T cell receptor beta chains presented below share a single source sample, sequenced in a study of control samples from healthy donors and cancer patients. The repertoire was sequenced with immunoSEQ multiplex PCR; TCRdb's copy has only in-frame clones and lacks some. The sample includes 55,000 to 75,000 clones, about 87% seen only once; the top ten take about 2.1%. Sequenced: PBMCs. The receptors originated from a woman aged 50 to 60 with head and neck cancer.

The V call is TRBV3-1 (or the pseudogene TRBV3-2), the J call TRBJ2-3; 11 positions match TRBD2. CDR1 and CDR2 (germline): LGHDT, YNNKEL (reference sequence). The V gene end was trimmed by 1 base and the J gene end by 1 base; junction bases not matched to a gene: 4. This CDR3 has 17 residues. This CDR3 reads CASSQVTSGGGTDTQYF. The CDR3 DNA is TGTGCCAGCAGCCAAGTCACTAGCGGGGGAGGCACAGATACGCAGTATTTT.

CDR3 sequence (DNA): TGCGCCAGCAGCTTGACGGGACAGCACACTGAAGCTTTCTTT. Translated, it gives CASSLTGQHTEAFF. The chain has TRBV5-1 and TRBJ1-1, with 7 bases matching TRBD1. The germline CDR1 and CDR2 sequences are SGHRS and YFSETQ. Unmatched junction bases numbered 3, after V lost 1 base and J lost 3 bases. There are 14 residues in the CDR3.

The chain has TRBV12-5 and TRBJ1-2; 7 bases fit TRBD1. CDR1 is LGHNT, CDR2 FRNRAP, per germline. Trimming cost V 2 bases and J 7 bases; bases outside gene matches: 13. The CDR3 consists of 16 residues. The CDR3 DNA reads as TGTGCTAGTGGTTTGATGTCCGGGACAGCGCGGGGTGGCTACACCTTC. Translation gives CASGLMSGTARGGYTF.

This sequence joins TRBV5-8 and TRBJ1-1; no firm D call. The length of the CDR3 is 14 residues. CDR1 and CDR2 from the germline V gene are SGHTS and YDEGEE. V was clipped by 2 bases and J by 1 base, with 9 bases between them. The CDR3 sequence is CASSLGRTNTEAFF. CDR3 coding DNA: TGTGCCAGCAGCTTAGGCAGGACGAACACTGAAGCTTTCTTT.

The rearrangement uses TRBV19 and TRBJ1-1, with D perhaps matching TRBD1 (5 bases). Germline V gene data show CDR1 as LNHDA and CDR2 as SQIVND (reference sequence). CDR3 length equals 14 residues. Trimming removed 4 bases from V and 1 base from J, with 10 bases in between. The CDR3 loop reads CASSRGVRNTEAFF. DNA of the CDR3: TGTGCCAGTAGTAGGGGGGTTAGGAACACTGAAGCTTTCTTT. Full variable domain (missing parts from reference TRBV19 and TRBJ1-1): DGGITQSPKYLFRKEGQNVTLSCEQNLNHDAMYWYRQDPGQGLRLIYYSQIVNDFQKGDIAEGYSVSREKKESFPLTVTSAQKNPTAFYLCASSRGVRNTEAFFGQGTRLTVV.

This clone was seen only a few times. The chain uses TRBV19 and TRBJ2-5; the D call may be TRBD1 or TRBD2 (5 bases each). Germline CDR1 LNHDA, CDR2 SQIVND (reference sequence). V was pared by 5 bases and J by 1 base, with 11 bases between. The CDR3 is made up of 14 amino acids. The CDR3 DNA follows: TGTGCCAGTAGTTCATTGGGGGTCCAAGAGACCCAGTACTTC. It codes for CASSSLGVQETQYF.

The genes are TRBV5-1 and TRBJ2-2; D uncertain. Trimming removed 1 base at V and 2 bases at J, with 12 bases between. The CDR3 spans 16 residues. Germline V gene sequence: CDR1 SGHRS, CDR2 YFSETQ. The CDR3 sequence is CASSLIPGLNTGELFF. The CDR3 DNA reads as TGCGCCAGCAGCTTGATCCCGGGCCTCAACACCGGGGAGCTGTTTTTT.

A remark on this clone: Other DNA sequences of this sample code for an identical CDR3. This rearrangement joins TRBV3-1 (or the pseudogene TRBV3-2) to TRBJ2-3, with TRBD1 matching over 10 bases. Germline V lookup: CDR1 LGHDT, CDR2 YNNKEL (reference sequence). V lost 3 bases and J lost 3; bases outside the gene matches: 3. There are 15 residues in the CDR3. The CDR3 coding sequence is TGTGCCAGCAGCCAGCGGACAGGGGGGACAGATACGCAGTATTTT. Translating gives CASSQRTGGTDTQYF.

This chain connects TRBV29-1 to TRBJ2-3; D is uncertain. This CDR3 comprises 12 residues. Germline CDR1 and CDR2: SQVTM and ANQGSEA. As DNA, the CDR3 is TGCACTACGAACCTCCAACGCGATACGCAGTATTTT. Protein: CTTNLQRDTQYF.

This chain links TRBV28 with TRBJ1-1, with D tentatively TRBD1 (6 bases). The CDR3 sequence is 14 residues long. V was clipped by 6 bases and J by 2 bases, with 13 bases between them. Germline CDR1 is MDHEN and CDR2 is SYDVKM. Here the CDR3 DNA reads TGTGCCAGCAGGTTAGACAGGTCAAACACTGAAGCTTTCTTT. Its translation: CASRLDRSNTEAFF.

The chain combines TRBV14 with TRBJ2-2, with TRBD2 matching 11 bases. This CDR3 has 17 amino acids. Germline CDR1 is SGHDN and CDR2 is FVKESK. Trimming took 0 bases from V and 1 from J; bases not matched to a gene: 1. This CDR3 is CASSQEGLAVNTGELFF. CDR3 DNA: TGTGCCAGCAGCCAAGAGGGACTAGCGGTGAACACCGGGGAGCTGTTTTTT.

This clone appeared a single time. CDR3 loop: CASSLDGSNYGYTF. The CDR3 nucleotides read TGTGCCAGCAGCTTGGACGGATCCAACTATGGCTACACCTTC. The chain combines TRBV11-2 with TRBJ1-2; no clear D gene. The CDR3 is made up of 14 amino acids. CDR1 SGHAT and CDR2 FQNNGV come from the germline V gene. V lost 3 bases to trimming and J lost 2 bases, with 10 bases between them.